This T cell receptor (beta chain) was captured in a study of cytomegalovirus exposure and HLA in healthy donors. With 60 Vbeta and 13 Jbeta primers, the PCR was carried out. Libraries were prepared by immunoSEQ multiplex PCR; TCRdb keeps only in-frame clonotypes and omits some of them. The table includes roughly 200,000 clones, 77% detected once. The CDR3 runs 13 residues. Looked up from germline, CDR1 is SQVTM and CDR2 is ANQGSEA. Trimming stripped 5 bases from V and 4 bases from J, with 11 bases between. Input material: PBMCs. The clonotype was recovered from a woman aged 55-70 years in good health and CMV-seropositive. The chain couples TRBV29-1 to TRBJ2-2; D might be TRBD2 (5 bases). CDR3 DNA: TGCAGCGTTCCTCAGGAGGCCACCGGGGAGCTGTTTTTT. Its protein is CSVPQEATGELFF.